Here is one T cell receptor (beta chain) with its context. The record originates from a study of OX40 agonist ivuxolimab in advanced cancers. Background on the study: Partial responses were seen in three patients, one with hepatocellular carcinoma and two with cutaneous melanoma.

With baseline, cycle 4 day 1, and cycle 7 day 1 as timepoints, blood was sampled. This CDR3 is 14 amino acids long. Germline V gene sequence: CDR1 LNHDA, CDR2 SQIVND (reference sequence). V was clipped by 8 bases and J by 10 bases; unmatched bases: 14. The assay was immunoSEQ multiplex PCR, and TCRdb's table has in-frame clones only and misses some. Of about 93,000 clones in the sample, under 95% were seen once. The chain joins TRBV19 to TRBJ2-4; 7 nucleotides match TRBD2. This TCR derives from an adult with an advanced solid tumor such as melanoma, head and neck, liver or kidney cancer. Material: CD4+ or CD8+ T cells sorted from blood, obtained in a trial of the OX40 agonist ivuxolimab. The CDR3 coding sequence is TGTGCCAGTTCCCCCCGGGGAGGGGCCCCAATTCAGTACTTC. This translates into CASSPRGGAPIQYF. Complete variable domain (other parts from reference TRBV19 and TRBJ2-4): DGGITQSPKYLFRKEGQNVTLSCEQNLNHDAMYWYRQDPGQGLRLIYYSQIVNDFQKGDIAEGYSVSREKKESFPLTVTSAQKNPTAFYLCASSPRGGAPIQYFGAGTRLSVL.